Presented here are 32 T cell receptor beta chains from one specimen sequenced in a study of molecular identifiers for immune sequencing clone quantification. MiXCR, applied by TCRdb to the PCR reads, yields one record per CDR3 protein. Here the sample spans over 600,000 distinct CDR3 sequences, 15% to 20% being singletons. Sequencing was done on a sample of naive CD8+ T cells from blood, with Jurkat cell RNA spiked in. Subset: FACS-sorted CD8+CD4-CCR7+CD45RA+ naive T cells. The receptors derive from a human donor in good health. Some libraries in this study had Jurkat cell RNA spiked in.

The CDR3 DNA is TGTGCCAGCAGCCCCGGGACAGGGTTTTCGCGCGAGCAGTACTTC. Protein sequence: CASSPGTGFSREQYF. The chain links TRBV7-6 to TRBJ2-7; 9 bases map to TRBD1. V lost 5 bases to trimming and J lost 6 bases; unmatched junction nucleotides: 11. The CDR3 consists of 15 residues. CDR1 SGHVS and CDR2 FNYEAQ come from the germline V gene.

This clonotype occurred many times. The J gene is TRBJ2-1, the V gene TRBV19, with 10 positions matching TRBD2. The germline V gene has CDR1 LNHDA and CDR2 SQIVND (reference sequence). CDR3 length: 14 amino acids. V gave up 8 bases and J gave up 8 bases; unmatched junction bases: 9. CDR3 nucleotides: TGTGCCAGTGTCCCTAGCGGGAGAGCGTATGAGCAGTTCTTC. Translation gives CASVPSGRAYEQFF.

The rearrangement links TRBV9 to TRBJ2-1; TRBD2 matches at 8 bases. Germline values: CDR1 SGDLS, CDR2 YYNGEE. This CDR3 region has 15 residues. The trim removed 4 bases at V and 6 bases at J, leaving 9 bases unmatched. The CDR3 is CASSLTLSGSNEQFF. The DNA of the CDR3 is TGTGCCAGCAGCTTAACCTTGAGCGGGAGCAATGAGCAGTTCTTC. Using reference TRBV9 and TRBJ2-1 for the parts outside the CDR3, the full variable domain is DSGVTQTPKHLITATGQRVTLRCSPRSGDLSVYWYQQSLDQGLQFLIQYYNGEERAKGNILERFSAQQFPDLHSELNLSSLELGDSALYFCASSLTLSGSNEQFFGPGTRLTVL.

CDR3 protein: CASRRGRISTDTQYF. The DNA for the CDR3 is TGTGCCAGTAGAAGGGGTAGGATAAGCACAGATACGCAGTATTTT. This chain uses TRBV19 with TRBJ2-3; D possibly corresponds to TRBD1 (5 bases). V dropped 6 bases and J dropped 0 bases, with 13 bases sitting between them. In germline, CDR1 is LNHDA, CDR2 SQIVND (reference sequence). This CDR3 is built from 15 residues.

Only a few counts were recorded for this clonotype. The CDR3 coding sequence is TGTGCCAGTAGCGGATACGCTGGGAATCAGCCCCAGCATTTT. Translation: CASSGYAGNQPQHF. This chain joins TRBV19 and TRBJ1-5; D gene ambiguous. CDR1 is LNHDA, CDR2 SQIVND, per germline (reference sequence). This CDR3 has 14 residues. Trimming cost V 6 bases and J 4 bases, with 13 bases left between them.

This clonotype came up many times. The chain's CDR3 is CASSWVGGPFSTDTQYF. CDR3 nucleotides: TGTGCCAGCAGTTGGGTGGGGGGGCCCTTTAGCACAGATACGCAGTATTTT. V is TRBV12-3 or TRBV12-4 and J is TRBJ2-3, with D possibly being TRBD2 (7 bases). This CDR3 is 17 amino acids long. The germline V and J ends were trimmed by 4 bases and 0 bases, with 17 bases remaining between them.

The chain employs TRBV20-1 and TRBJ2-1, with unresolved D. V was clipped by 5 bases and J by 4 bases, with 15 bases between them. This CDR3 region has 14 residues. CDR1 and CDR2 from the germline V gene are DFQATT and SNEGSKA (reference sequence). For the CDR3, the DNA is TGCAGTGCTCCTTATAGGACCGTTTACAATGAGCAGTTCTTC. Translation gives CSAPYRTVYNEQFF.

The rearrangement links TRBV6-5 to TRBJ2-5; no clear D. The CDR3 sequence is 15 residues long. Germline assignment: CDR1 MNHEY and CDR2 SVGAGI. Deletions cut 2 bases from V and 4 bases from J, with 14 bases between. CDR3 in amino acids: CASSYSWQQRETQYF. Written as DNA, the CDR3 is TGTGCCAGCAGTTACAGTTGGCAACAACGAGAGACCCAGTACTTC.

This clonotype was found many times. The chain uses TRBV4-1 and TRBJ1-1, with TRBD1 as a possible D gene (5 bases). The CDR3 consists of 15 residues. The germline V and J ends were trimmed by 3 bases and 2 bases, with 13 bases remaining between them. The germline V gene encodes CDR1 MGHRA and CDR2 YSYEKL. CDR3 loop: CASSQGTMANTEAFF. In DNA form, the CDR3 reads TGCGCCAGCAGCCAGGGGACTATGGCCAACACTGAAGCTTTCTTT.

This clonotype was observed at least ten times. The V and J genes are TRBV11-1 and TRBJ2-3, with TRBD2 identical over 11 bases. There are 17 residues in the CDR3. The germline CDR1 and CDR2 sequences are SGHAT and FQDESV (reference sequence). The V and J ends lost 5 bases and 0 bases, in that order; junction bases with no gene match: 7. This CDR3 reads CASSHWASGRSTDTQYF. Written as DNA, the CDR3 is TGTGCCAGCAGCCACTGGGCTAGCGGGAGGAGCACAGATACGCAGTATTTT.

A few counts support this clonotype. The rearrangement joins TRBV6-6 to TRBJ1-4, with 8 bases aligning to TRBD1. CDR1 is MNHNY, CDR2 SVGAGI, per germline (reference sequence). The CDR3 spans 15 residues. V lost 0 bases to trimming and J lost 6 bases; unmatched junction nucleotides: 3. The CDR3 nucleotides read TGTGCCAGCAGTTACTCAGGGACAGGAGATGAAAAACTGTTTTTT. This codes for CASSYSGTGDEKLFF.

This clonotype was seen only once. Just one base apart from a much larger clone, this may be a read error. V and J are TRBV7-9 and TRBJ1-5, with a weak D call TRBD1 (5 bases). Per germline, CDR1 SEHNR and CDR2 FQNEAQ (reference sequence). The ends were cut back, 6 bases at V and 1 base at J, with 13 bases in the middle. The CDR3 length is 15 residues. CDR3 bases: TGTGCCAGCAGTCAGACAGCCCGGAGCAATCAGCCCCAGCATTTT. Translating it yields CASSQTARSNQPQHF.

This clonotype has just a few counts. The chain couples TRBV4-3 to TRBJ2-7; 8 bases agree with TRBD1. In germline, CDR1 is LGHNA, CDR2 YSLEER. The trim removed 0 bases at V and 5 bases at J, leaving 3 bases unmatched. This CDR3 has 14 residues. The CDR3 coding sequence is TGCGCCAGCAGCCAAGACAGGGGGCTTAACGAGCAGTACTTC. Translation gives CASSQDRGLNEQYF.

This clonotype came up once. DNA for the CDR3: TGTGCCAGTAGTATAACCCACAGAGTAAGCACAGATACGCAGTATTTT. Amino acid sequence: CASSITHRVSTDTQYF. V and J are TRBV19 and TRBJ2-3; unclear D gene. This CDR3 contains 16 residues. The V end lost 2 bases, the J end lost 0 bases, and 12 bases lay between the germline ends. CDR1 and CDR2 (germline): LNHDA, SQIVND (reference sequence).

This chain uses TRBV28 with TRBJ2-7; the D gene is possibly TRBD1 (5 bases). V gave up 5 bases and J gave up 2 bases, with 16 bases separating them. From germline, CDR1 is MDHEN and CDR2 SYDVKM. This CDR3 has 15 amino acids. CDR3 nucleotide sequence: TGTGCCAGCAGTCTTCAGGGCAGCCAACCCTACGAGCAGTACTTC. Encoded protein: CASSLQGSQPYEQYF.

This chain links TRBV27 with TRBJ1-5; perhaps TRBD1 as D (5 bases). V was trimmed by 0 bases and J by 4 bases, leaving 10 bases between them. Per germline, CDR1 MNHEY and CDR2 SMNVEV (reference sequence). The CDR3 consists of 15 residues. The DNA for the CDR3 is TGTGCCAGCAGTTTATCCAGGACAAATAATCAGCCCCAGCATTTT. As protein: CASSLSRTNNQPQHF.

This clonotype was counted only a few times. V and J are TRBV10-3 and TRBJ1-4, with 11 bases aligning to TRBD1. The J segment lost 5 bases and the V segment lost 5 bases, leaving 4 bases of the junction unmatched. CDR1 and CDR2 from the germline V gene are ENHRY and SYGVKD. The CDR3 loop spans 15 amino acids. CDR3 sequence: CAISPGDRGNEKLFF. In DNA form, the CDR3 reads TGTGCCATCAGTCCGGGGGACAGGGGGAATGAAAAACTGTTTTTT.

This clonotype occurred a few times. The chain joins TRBV27 to TRBJ1-1; D remains ambiguous. Trimming cost V 1 base and J 8 bases, with 11 bases left between them. Germline CDR1 is MNHEY and CDR2 is SMNVEV (reference sequence). The CDR3 extends over 13 amino acids. CDR3 sequence (DNA): TGTGCCAGCAGTTTATATATTGGGCGGGAAGCTTTCTTT. Its protein product is CASSLYIGREAFF.

This clonotype was observed at least ten times. The chain links TRBV29-1 to TRBJ2-2; tentatively, D is TRBD1 (5 bases). This CDR3 region has 18 residues. CDR1 and CDR2 from the germline V gene are SQVTM and ANQGSEA. V lost 0 bases, J lost 0 bases, and 17 bases lay in between. The CDR3 sequence is CSVEDRSGLGANTGELFF. In DNA, the CDR3 is TGCAGCGTTGAAGATCGGTCAGGGTTGGGTGCGAACACCGGGGAGCTGTTTTTT.

This clonotype was detected ten times or more. The genes are TRBV4-1 and TRBJ2-5; 7 bases are a match to TRBD2. V shed 0 bases and J 2 bases; nucleotides not matched to a gene: 12. From germline, CDR1 is MGHRA and CDR2 YSYEKL. CDR3 length: 18 amino acids. CDR3: CASSQDPVLAEDQETQYF. CDR3 nucleotides: TGCGCCAGCAGCCAAGACCCCGTGCTAGCGGAGGATCAAGAGACCCAGTACTTC.

The sample holds many counts of this clonotype. V is TRBV6-2 or TRBV6-3 and J is TRBJ1-1, with a weak D call TRBD1 (6 bases). The CDR3 length is 14 residues. Trimming took 10 bases from V and 5 from J, leaving 20 bases between them. CDR1 and CDR2 (germline): MNHEY, SVGEGT. CDR3 nucleotides: TGTGCCATCCAAGGGATATCAGGGGTTACTGAAGCTTTCTTT. Protein: CAIQGISGVTEAFF.

The V gene is TRBV6-5, the J gene TRBJ2-7, with D perhaps TRBD2 (5 bases). Per germline, CDR1 MNHEY and CDR2 SVGAGI. The CDR3 runs 15 residues. V lost 1 base to trimming and J lost 4 bases, with 14 bases between them. CDR3: CASSYLGGSGYEQYF. In DNA, the CDR3 is TGTGCCAGCAGTTACTTAGGAGGTTCTGGATACGAGCAGTACTTC.

This clonotype was seen at least ten times. The chain is built from TRBV2 and TRBJ1-1; D unclear. The germline V gene encodes CDR1 SNHLY and CDR2 FYNNEI. The CDR3 runs to 13 residues. V gave up 9 bases and J gave up 7 bases, with 18 bases separating them. CDR3 nucleotide sequence: TGTGCCAGAAGACCCGACGCGGGAAATGAAGCTTTCTTT. It encodes CARRPDAGNEAFF. The full variable domain, with the rest looked up from reference TRBV2 and TRBJ1-1, is EPEVTQTPSHQVTQMGQEVILRCVPISNHLYFYWYRQILGQKVEFLVSFYNNEISEKSEIFDDQFSVERPDGSNFTLKIRSTKLEDSAMYFCARRPDAGNEAFFGQGTRLTVV.

This clonotype was seen many times. J is TRBJ2-2 and V is TRBV12-3 or TRBV12-4; D is unresolved. This CDR3 is 16 amino acids long. The V end was cut by 3 bases, the J end by 1 base, with 12 bases between. CDR3 sequence (DNA): TGTGCCAGCAGTTTTCGTAGGTTAGAGAACACCGGGGAGCTGTTTTTT. Translated, it gives CASSFRRLENTGELFF.

This clonotype was observed a few times. The V call is TRBV9, the J call TRBJ2-5; TRBD1 might be the D (6 bases). The germline V and J ends were trimmed by 3 bases and 1 base, with 10 bases remaining between them. The CDR3 consists of 14 residues. Germline V CDR1 and CDR2: SGDLS, YYNGEE. CDR3 DNA: TGTGCCAGCAGCGAGGGGGTTTTCCAAGAGACCCAGTACTTC. Its protein product is CASSEGVFQETQYF.

For the CDR3, the DNA is TGCAGTGCTAGCCCCATCTCTAGCGGGGATTTGTACGAGCAGTACTTC. Translated, it gives CSASPISSGDLYEQYF. The chain combines TRBV20-1 with TRBJ2-7; 9 nucleotides line up with TRBD2. The CDR3 loop spans 16 amino acids. Trimming at V came to 3 bases and at J to 4 bases, leaving 13 bases not matched to a gene. Germline V CDR1 and CDR2: DFQATT, SNEGSKA (reference sequence).

This clonotype was found many times. The CDR3 nucleotides are TGTGCCAGCAGTGAAAATTGGGTAGCCAAAAACATTCAGTACTTC. As protein: CASSENWVAKNIQYF. The gene calls are TRBV6-1 and TRBJ2-4; D is unresolved. The CDR3 length is 15 residues. Germline V CDR1 and CDR2: MNHNS, SASEGT. Trimming took off 2 bases at V and 0 bases at J, with 8 bases between the two ends.

In its sample, this clonotype was seen a few times. The V call is TRBV7-2, the J call TRBJ2-1, with D hard to call. V lost 3 bases to trimming and J lost 11 bases, with 14 bases between them. The CDR3 totals 13 residues. Germline V CDR1 and CDR2: SGHTA, FQGNSA. The CDR3 nucleotides are TGTGCCAGCAGCTTGGGTTACTGGGATAAGCAGTTCTTC. Protein product: CASSLGYWDKQFF.

At least ten counts were recorded for this clonotype. The J gene is TRBJ1-5, the V gene TRBV7-9; no reliable D call. The CDR3 runs 14 residues. V was trimmed by 1 base and J by 0 bases, leaving 4 bases between them. The germline gives CDR1 SEHNR, CDR2 FQNEAQ (reference sequence). CDR3 loop: CASSLEDSNQPQHF. Here the CDR3 DNA reads TGTGCCAGCAGCTTAGAGGATAGCAATCAGCCCCAGCATTTT.

Concerning this clonotype: This could be a read error, since a much larger clone is one nucleotide away. The chain links TRBV19 to TRBJ2-3, with 10 nucleotides matching TRBD2. With V trimmed by 3 bases and J by 8 bases, 8 bases remained unmatched. This CDR3 contains 15 residues. Germline V gene lookup returns CDR1 LNHDA and CDR2 SQIVND (reference sequence). The CDR3 bases are TGTGCCAGTAGTATCACCCTAGCGGGGGCCAGTACGCAGTATTTT. This sequence encodes CASSITLAGASTQYF.

This clonotype appeared many times. V gene TRBV7-9 combines with J gene TRBJ2-3, with 9 nucleotides matching TRBD2. CDR1 is SEHNR and CDR2 is FQNEAQ in the germline V gene (reference sequence). This CDR3 has 16 amino acids. J gave up 4 bases and V 1 base, and 6 bases lay outside the gene matches. CDR3 amino acids: CASSLGASGNPDTQYF. CDR3 in DNA: TGTGCCAGCAGCTTAGGGGCTAGCGGGAATCCAGATACGCAGTATTTT.

Comments on this clonotype: A much larger clone is a single base away; this may be a read error. The J gene is TRBJ2-5, the V gene TRBV29-1; 7 nucleotides line up with TRBD2. CDR3 length: 14 residues. From germline, CDR1 is SQVTM and CDR2 ANQGSEA. J was trimmed by 7 bases and V by 6 bases; bases with no gene match: 14. The CDR3 reads CSVEIAGSSMTQYF. CDR3 sequence (DNA): TGCAGCGTGGAAATAGCGGGTTCTTCGATGACCCAGTACTTC. Variable domain in full (rest from reference TRBV29-1 and TRBJ2-5): SAVISQKPSRDICQRGTSLTIQCQVDSQVTMMFWYRQQPGQSLTLIATANQGSEATYESGFVIDKFPISRPNLTFSTLTVSNMSPEDSSIYLCSVEIAGSSMTQYFGPGTRLLVL.